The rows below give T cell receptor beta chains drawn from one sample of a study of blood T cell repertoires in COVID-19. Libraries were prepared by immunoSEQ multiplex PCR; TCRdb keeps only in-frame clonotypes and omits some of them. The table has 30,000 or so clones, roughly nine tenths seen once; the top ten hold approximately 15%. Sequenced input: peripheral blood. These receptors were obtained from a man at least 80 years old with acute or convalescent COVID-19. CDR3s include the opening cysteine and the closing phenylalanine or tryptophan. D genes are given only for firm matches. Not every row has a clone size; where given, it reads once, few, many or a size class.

cdr3_nt: TGTGCCAGCAGCGCGGACAGGGTCACTGGAAACACCATATATTTT; cdr3_aa: CASSADRVTGNTIYF; clone_size: -; v_call: TRBV7-9; j_call: TRBJ1-3; d_call: TRBD1
cdr3_nt: TGTGCCAGCAGCTCTACGCCGGGGGGTAGCACAGATACGCAGTATTTT; cdr3_aa: CASSSTPGGSTDTQYF; clone_size: -; v_call: TRBV7-8; j_call: TRBJ2-3; d_call: TRBD2
cdr3_nt: TGTGCCAGCAGTTTCTCCTCTGACAGAACCTACGAGCAGTACTTC; cdr3_aa: CASSFSSDRTYEQYF; clone_size: -; v_call: TRBV28; j_call: TRBJ2-7; d_call: -
cdr3_nt: TGCGCCAGCAGCTTGTATCCGGGGGTGAACACTGAAGCTTTCTTT; cdr3_aa: CASSLYPGVNTEAFF; clone_size: -; v_call: TRBV5-1; j_call: TRBJ1-1; d_call: -
cdr3_nt: TGCGCCAGCAGCCTTAGACAGGGCGGCTATGGCTACACCTTC; cdr3_aa: CASSLRQGGYGYTF; clone_size: -; v_call: TRBV5-1; j_call: TRBJ1-2; d_call: TRBD1
cdr3_nt: TGCGCCAGCAGTGACGAGGGGGCACGGGACACTGAAGCTTTCTTT; cdr3_aa: CASSDEGARDTEAFF; clone_size: -; v_call: TRBV10-1; j_call: TRBJ1-1; d_call: TRBD1
cdr3_nt: TGTGCCAGCAGCTTAATCGGCTCCAGGGTCCCCGTCTCTGGAAACACCATATATTTT; cdr3_aa: CASSLIGSRVPVSGNTIYF; clone_size: few; v_call: TRBV11-2; j_call: TRBJ1-3; d_call: -
cdr3_nt: TGTGCCAGCAGCGGGAGCTCCTATAATTCACCCCTCCACTTT; cdr3_aa: CASSGSSYNSPLHF; clone_size: -; v_call: TRBV6-5; j_call: TRBJ1-6; d_call: -
cdr3_nt: TGTGCCAGCAGCCAAGATCCTAACAGGGGAAACTATGGCTACACCTTC; cdr3_aa: CASSQDPNRGNYGYTF; clone_size: -; v_call: TRBV4-2; j_call: TRBJ1-2; d_call: TRBD1
cdr3_nt: TGTGCCAGCAGCTTAGTAGCGGGGGGGGACACAGATACGCAGTATTTT; cdr3_aa: CASSLVAGGDTDTQYF; clone_size: -; v_call: TRBV7-8; j_call: TRBJ2-3; d_call: TRBD2
cdr3_nt: TGTGCCAGCAGCCAAGGCAGAAATGGCTACAATGAGCAGTTCTTC; cdr3_aa: CASSQGRNGYNEQFF; clone_size: -; v_call: TRBV3-1/TRBV3-2; j_call: TRBJ2-1; d_call: -
cdr3_nt: TGTGCCAGCTCCCCCGGACAGGGTGGTAATTCACCCCTCCACTTT; cdr3_aa: CASSPGQGGNSPLHF; clone_size: -; v_call: TRBV18; j_call: TRBJ1-6; d_call: TRBD1
cdr3_nt: TGTGCCAGCAGCCGGACCGGGACAGGCGATACTGAAGCTTTCTTT; cdr3_aa: CASSRTGTGDTEAFF; clone_size: -; v_call: TRBV7-6; j_call: TRBJ1-1; d_call: TRBD1
cdr3_nt: TGCAGCGTTGGGGGGCCGACCGAGCAGTACTTC; cdr3_aa: CSVGGPTEQYF; clone_size: -; v_call: TRBV29-1; j_call: TRBJ2-7; d_call: -
cdr3_nt: TGTGCCAGCAGCTCAATAGGACAGGCAGATACGCAGTATTTT; cdr3_aa: CASSSIGQADTQYF; clone_size: -; v_call: TRBV5-4; j_call: TRBJ2-3; d_call: TRBD1
cdr3_nt: TGCAGCGTTAGTCAGGGGTTGGACAATCAGCCCCAGCATTTT; cdr3_aa: CSVSQGLDNQPQHF; clone_size: -; v_call: TRBV29-1; j_call: TRBJ1-5; d_call: -
cdr3_nt: TGTGCCAGCAGAAAACAGCCTTTTAATGAAAAACTGTTTTTT; cdr3_aa: CASRKQPFNEKLFF; clone_size: few; v_call: TRBV7-8; j_call: TRBJ1-4; d_call: -
cdr3_nt: TGCGCCAGTCACCGGGACAGCTACGCTGGAAACACCATATATTTT; cdr3_aa: CASHRDSYAGNTIYF; clone_size: once; v_call: TRBV5-1; j_call: TRBJ1-3; d_call: TRBD1
cdr3_nt: TGTGCCAGCAGAGAGGTGACTAGCGGCTCCTACGAGCAGTACTTC; cdr3_aa: CASREVTSGSYEQYF; clone_size: -; v_call: TRBV6-5; j_call: TRBJ2-7; d_call: TRBD2
cdr3_nt: TGTGCCAGCAGCCTCTTGGGAGGTACTGAAGCTTTCTTT; cdr3_aa: CASSLLGGTEAFF; clone_size: -; v_call: TRBV3-1/TRBV3-2; j_call: TRBJ1-1; d_call: -
cdr3_nt: TGTGCCAGCAGCTTCCCCGACAGGGCCAATGGCTACACCTTC; cdr3_aa: CASSFPDRANGYTF; clone_size: -; v_call: TRBV7-2; j_call: TRBJ1-2; d_call: TRBD1
cdr3_nt: TGTGCCACCAGCAGAGATCTGGCGGGCCCCTCCTACAATGAGCAGTTCTTC; cdr3_aa: CATSRDLAGPSYNEQFF; clone_size: -; v_call: TRBV15; j_call: TRBJ2-1; d_call: -